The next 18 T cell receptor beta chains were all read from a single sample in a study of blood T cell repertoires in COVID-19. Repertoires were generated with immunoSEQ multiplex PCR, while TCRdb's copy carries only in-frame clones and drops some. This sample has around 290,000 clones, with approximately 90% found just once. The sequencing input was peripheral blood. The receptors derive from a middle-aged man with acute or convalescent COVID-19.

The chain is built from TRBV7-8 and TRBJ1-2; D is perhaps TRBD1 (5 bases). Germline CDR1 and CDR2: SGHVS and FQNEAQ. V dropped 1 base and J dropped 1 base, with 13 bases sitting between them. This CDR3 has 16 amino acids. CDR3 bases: TGTGCCAGCAGCTTAGTTGGGCAGGGCCTTAACTATGGCTACACCTTC. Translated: CASSLVGQGLNYGYTF.

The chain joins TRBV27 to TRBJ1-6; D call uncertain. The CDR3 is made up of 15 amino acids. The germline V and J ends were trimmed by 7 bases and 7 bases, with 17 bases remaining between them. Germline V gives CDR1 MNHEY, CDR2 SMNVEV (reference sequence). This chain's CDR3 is CASTLMGGTNSPLHF. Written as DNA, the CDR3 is TGTGCCAGCACCCTCATGGGAGGAACGAATTCACCCCTCCACTTT.

The CDR3 DNA reads as TGTGCCAGCAGCCCTGGGACAGGTAGCACAGATACGCAGTATTTT. Protein product: CASSPGTGSTDTQYF. The chain is built from TRBV7-2 and TRBJ2-3, with 8 bases identical to TRBD1. Germline-derived CDR1 and CDR2 are SGHTA and FQGNSA. V shed 5 bases, J shed 0 bases, and the junction held 4 bases outside the gene matches. The CDR3 has 15 amino acids.

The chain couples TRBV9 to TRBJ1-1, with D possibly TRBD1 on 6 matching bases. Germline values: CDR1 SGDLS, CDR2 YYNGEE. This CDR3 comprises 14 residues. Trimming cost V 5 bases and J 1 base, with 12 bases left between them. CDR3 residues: CASSTGRGNTEAFF. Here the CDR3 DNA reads TGTGCCAGCAGTACAGGGAGGGGGAACACTGAAGCTTTCTTT.

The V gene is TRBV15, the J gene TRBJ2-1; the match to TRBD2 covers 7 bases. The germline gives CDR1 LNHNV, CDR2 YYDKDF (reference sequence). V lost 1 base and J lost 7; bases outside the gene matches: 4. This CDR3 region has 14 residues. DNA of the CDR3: TGTGCCACCAGCAGAGGGGGGGGGTCAAATGAGCAGTTCTTC. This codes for CATSRGGGSNEQFF. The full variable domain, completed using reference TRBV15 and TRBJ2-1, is DAMVIQNPRYQVTQFGKPVTLSCSQTLNHNVMYWYQQKSSQAPKLLFHYYDKDFNNEADTPDNFQSRRPNTSFCFLDIRSPGLGDTAMYLCATSRGGGSNEQFFGPGTRLTVL.

CDR3 sequence: CASSSDRRVYGYTF. CDR3 DNA sequence: TGTGCCAGCAGTTCCGACCGGCGGGTCTATGGCTACACCTTC. The chain links TRBV28 to TRBJ1-2, with no clear D. V lost 4 bases, J lost 4 bases, and 13 bases lay in between. This CDR3 comprises 14 residues. Per the germline V gene, CDR1 is MDHEN and CDR2 is SYDVKM.

The CDR3 region has the DNA TGTGCCAGCAGCCAAGATCGAGCAAGTGATACGCAGTATTTT. Amino acids: CASSQDRASDTQYF. This sequence joins TRBV14 and TRBJ2-3; unclear D gene. The V and J ends lost 0 bases and 6 bases respectively, with 10 bases between them. This CDR3 is built from 14 residues. Germline loops: CDR1 SGHDN, CDR2 FVKESK.

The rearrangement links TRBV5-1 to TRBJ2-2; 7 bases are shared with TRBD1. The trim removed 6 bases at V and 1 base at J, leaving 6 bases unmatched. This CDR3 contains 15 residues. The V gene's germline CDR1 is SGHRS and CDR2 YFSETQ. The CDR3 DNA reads TGCGCCAGCAACCCGGGACAGATGAACACCGGGGAGCTGTTTTTT. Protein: CASNPGQMNTGELFF.

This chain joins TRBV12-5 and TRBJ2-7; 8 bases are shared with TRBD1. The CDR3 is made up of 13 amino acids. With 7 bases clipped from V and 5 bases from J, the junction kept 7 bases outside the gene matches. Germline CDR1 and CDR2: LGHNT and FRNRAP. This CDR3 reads CASASRGLNEQYF. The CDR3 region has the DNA TGTGCTAGTGCTTCCAGGGGGCTGAACGAGCAGTACTTC.

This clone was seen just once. The CDR3 spells CASMRQGAGEQYF. DNA of the CDR3: TGTGCCAGCATGAGACAGGGGGCTGGCGAGCAGTACTTC. The chain uses TRBV6-6 and TRBJ2-7; TRBD1 matches 10 bases. The CDR3 is 13 amino acids. V trimming: 7 bases; J trimming: 6 bases; junction bases outside the gene matches: 6. Germline V gene sequence: CDR1 MNHNY, CDR2 SVGAGI (reference sequence).

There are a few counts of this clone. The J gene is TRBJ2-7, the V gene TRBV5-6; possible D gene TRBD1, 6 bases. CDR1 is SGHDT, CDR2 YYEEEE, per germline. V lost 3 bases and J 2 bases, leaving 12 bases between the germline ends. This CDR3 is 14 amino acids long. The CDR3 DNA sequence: TGTGCCAGCAGCTACATAACAGGGCCCTACGAGCAGTACTTC. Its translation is CASSYITGPYEQYF.

The CDR3 sequence: CASSARGGDTEAFF. In DNA, the CDR3 is TGTGCCAGTAGTGCCCGCGGGGGAGACACTGAAGCTTTCTTT. V gene TRBV19 combines with J gene TRBJ1-1; maybe TRBD1 (5 bases). V lost 5 bases to trimming and J lost 3 bases, with 13 bases between them. CDR3 length equals 14 residues. Germline V gene sequence: CDR1 LNHDA, CDR2 SQIVND (reference sequence).

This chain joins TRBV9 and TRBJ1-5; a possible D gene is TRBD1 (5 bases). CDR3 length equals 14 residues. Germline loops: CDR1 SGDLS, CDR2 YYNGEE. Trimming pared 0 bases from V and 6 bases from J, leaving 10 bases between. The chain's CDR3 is CASSVGMGGQPQHF. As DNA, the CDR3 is TGTGCCAGCAGCGTAGGTATGGGGGGTCAGCCCCAGCATTTT.

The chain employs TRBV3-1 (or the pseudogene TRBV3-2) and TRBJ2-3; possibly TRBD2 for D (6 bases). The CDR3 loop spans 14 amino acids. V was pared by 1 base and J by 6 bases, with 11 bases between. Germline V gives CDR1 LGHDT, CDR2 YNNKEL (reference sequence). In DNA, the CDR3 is TGTGCCAGCAGCCAAGTACGGGGGAAGGATACGCAGTATTTT. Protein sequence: CASSQVRGKDTQYF.

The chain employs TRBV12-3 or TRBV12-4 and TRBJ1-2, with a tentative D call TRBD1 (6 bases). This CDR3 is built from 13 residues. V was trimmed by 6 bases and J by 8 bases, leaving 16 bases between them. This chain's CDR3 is CASSLNREKGYTF. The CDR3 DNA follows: TGTGCCAGCAGCCTCAACAGGGAGAAAGGCTACACCTTC.

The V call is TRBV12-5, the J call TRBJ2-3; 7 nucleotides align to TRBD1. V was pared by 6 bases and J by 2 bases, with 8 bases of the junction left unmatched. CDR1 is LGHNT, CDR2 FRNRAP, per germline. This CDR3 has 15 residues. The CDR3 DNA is TGTGCTAGTGGCTCCGGTGACAGGGACACAGATACGCAGTATTTT. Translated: CASGSGDRDTDTQYF.

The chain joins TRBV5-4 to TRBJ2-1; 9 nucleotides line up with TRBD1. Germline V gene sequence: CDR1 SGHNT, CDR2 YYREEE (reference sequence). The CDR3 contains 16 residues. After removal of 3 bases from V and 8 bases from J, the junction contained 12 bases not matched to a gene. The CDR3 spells CASSSIGGTGRHEQFF. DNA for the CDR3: TGTGCCAGCAGCTCCATAGGCGGGACAGGGCGACATGAGCAGTTCTTC.

Written as DNA, the CDR3 is TGCGCCAGCAGCCGTAACCCCTACCGGGGGGCAAGGAACAATGAGCAGTTCTTC. Translation gives CASSRNPYRGARNNEQFF. This chain joins TRBV5-1 and TRBJ2-1; tentatively, D is TRBD2 (7 bases). Germline V lookup: CDR1 SGHRS, CDR2 YFSETQ. Trimming stripped 4 bases from V and 5 bases from J, with 25 bases between. The CDR3 runs 18 residues.